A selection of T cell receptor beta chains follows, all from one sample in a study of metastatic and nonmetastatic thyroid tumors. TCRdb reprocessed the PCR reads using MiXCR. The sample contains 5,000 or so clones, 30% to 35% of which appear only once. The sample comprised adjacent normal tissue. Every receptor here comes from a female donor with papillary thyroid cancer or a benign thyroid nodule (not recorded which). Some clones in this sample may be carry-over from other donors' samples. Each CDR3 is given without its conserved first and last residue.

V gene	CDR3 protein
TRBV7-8	ASSLPGFGYYEQY
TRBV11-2	ASSPGDYSFPGKQY
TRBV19	ASMGQGEGGRGTEAF
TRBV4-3	ASGQGGLGELF
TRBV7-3	ASSPGGELF
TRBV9	ASSPSNSPLH
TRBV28	ASRGQGHTEAF
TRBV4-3	ASSQSPIAGGSDEQF
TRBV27	ASSPATGLASYNEQF
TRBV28	ASSFSYEQY
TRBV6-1	ASSDRTSGSMNEQF
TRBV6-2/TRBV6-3	ASSWDGESSGANVLT
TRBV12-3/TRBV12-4	ASSLRAPISNTEAF
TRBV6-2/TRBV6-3	AGSSWNQPQH
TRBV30	AWGVDGGSNQPQH
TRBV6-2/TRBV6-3	ASSYSMGTGGGEQF
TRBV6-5	ASSYSTGTSSYEQY
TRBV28	ASSLEWSGPTRANVLT
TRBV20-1	SAKGILYEQY
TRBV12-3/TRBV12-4	ASSLGLRNEQF
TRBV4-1	ASSVEDGGTEAF
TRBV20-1	SARADPRETSLSPYEQY
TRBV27	AISRNPPGANVLT
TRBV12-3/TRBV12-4	ASSLEGQDTDTQY
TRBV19	ASSPRTGVSGSYNEQF
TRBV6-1	ASSLRTGSGNTIY
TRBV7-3	ASSLGQLTDTQY
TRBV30	AWNGDRGQYPYEQY
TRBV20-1	SAGGTSGSGEQF
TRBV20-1	SARLTGRPYEQY
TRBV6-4	ASSLVSINTGELF
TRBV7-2	ASSHSGRGSEQY
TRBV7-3	ASSSTGTGGSPLH
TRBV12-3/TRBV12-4	ASRGGVGGLTYEQY
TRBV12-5	ASGPGSITDTQY
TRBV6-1	ASLRTPSPTDTQY
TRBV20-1	SASGDHTATGELF
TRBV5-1	ASSQGKGFDEQF
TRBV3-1	ASSPGRGNEQF
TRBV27	ASSLLQNAGELF
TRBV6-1	ATRLGNLEGYT
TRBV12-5	ASGQAGDFYNEQF
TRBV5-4	ASSGDAETQY
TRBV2	ASRERSTDVFGYT
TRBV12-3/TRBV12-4	ASSFSGTGKLAGFSYEQY
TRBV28	ASIPGGGRRIAEYNEQF
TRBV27	ASSAYKDPGELF
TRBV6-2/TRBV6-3	ASSYSKELSDIRPGNTIY
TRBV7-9	ASSPSATNYGYT
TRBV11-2	ASSATSGAVYLDEQF
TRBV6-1	ASSVAASNYGYT
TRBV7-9	ASSYPETSGDEQF
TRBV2	ASRDAGAPLH
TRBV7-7	ASGRGSEQF
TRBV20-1	SPLGTSGNTDTQY
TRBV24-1	ATSEGAADTQY
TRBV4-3	ASSQTGDRAEQY
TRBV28	ASTAGRISTEAF
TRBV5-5	ASSLVETTNEKLF